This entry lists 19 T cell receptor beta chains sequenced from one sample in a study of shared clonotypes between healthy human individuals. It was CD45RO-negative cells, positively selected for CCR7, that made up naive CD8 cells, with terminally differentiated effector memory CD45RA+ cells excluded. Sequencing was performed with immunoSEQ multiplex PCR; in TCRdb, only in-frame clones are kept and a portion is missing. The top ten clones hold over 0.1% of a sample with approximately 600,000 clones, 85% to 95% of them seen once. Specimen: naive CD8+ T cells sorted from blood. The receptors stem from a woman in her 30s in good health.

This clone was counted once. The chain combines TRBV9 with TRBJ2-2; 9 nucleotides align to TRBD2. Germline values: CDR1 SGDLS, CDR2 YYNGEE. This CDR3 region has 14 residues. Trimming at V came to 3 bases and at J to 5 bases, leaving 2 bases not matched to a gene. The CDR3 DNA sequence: TGTGCCAGCAGCGGTAGCGGGGGAACCGGGGAGCTGTTTTTT. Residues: CASSGSGGTGELFF.

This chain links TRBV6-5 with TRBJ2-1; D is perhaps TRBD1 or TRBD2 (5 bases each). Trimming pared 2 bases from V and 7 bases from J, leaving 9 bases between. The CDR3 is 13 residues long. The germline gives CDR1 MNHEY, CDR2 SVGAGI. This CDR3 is CASSYVEGNEQFF. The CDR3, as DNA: TGTGCCAGCAGTTACGTAGAGGGGAATGAGCAGTTCTTC.

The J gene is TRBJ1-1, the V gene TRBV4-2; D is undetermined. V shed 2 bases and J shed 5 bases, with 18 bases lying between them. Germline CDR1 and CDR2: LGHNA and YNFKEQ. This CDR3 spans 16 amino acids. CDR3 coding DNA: TGTGCCAGCAGCCAATCTCTCAGGACCGTGAGGACTGAAGCTTTCTTT. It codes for CASSQSLRTVRTEAFF.

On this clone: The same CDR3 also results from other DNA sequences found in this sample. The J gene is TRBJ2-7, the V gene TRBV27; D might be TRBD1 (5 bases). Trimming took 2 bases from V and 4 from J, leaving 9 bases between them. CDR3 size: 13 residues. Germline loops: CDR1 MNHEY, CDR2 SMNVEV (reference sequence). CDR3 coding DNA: TGTGCCAGCAGTTTAGGGGCCCCATACGAGCAGTACTTC. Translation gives CASSLGAPYEQYF.

This CDR3 reads CASQPGLNTGELFF. Here the CDR3 DNA reads TGTGCCTCACAGCCCGGTTTGAACACCGGGGAGCTGTTTTTT. The rearrangement joins TRBV27 to TRBJ2-2; D remains ambiguous. Germline values: CDR1 MNHEY, CDR2 SMNVEV (reference sequence). CDR3 length: 14 residues. V gave up 11 bases and J gave up 1 base, with 14 bases separating them.

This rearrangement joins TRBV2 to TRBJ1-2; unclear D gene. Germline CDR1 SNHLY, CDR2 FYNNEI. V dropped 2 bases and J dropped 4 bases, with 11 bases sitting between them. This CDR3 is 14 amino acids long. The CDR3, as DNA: TGTGCCAGCAGTGAACCCCAGAATGGCTATGGCTACACCTTC. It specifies CASSEPQNGYGYTF.

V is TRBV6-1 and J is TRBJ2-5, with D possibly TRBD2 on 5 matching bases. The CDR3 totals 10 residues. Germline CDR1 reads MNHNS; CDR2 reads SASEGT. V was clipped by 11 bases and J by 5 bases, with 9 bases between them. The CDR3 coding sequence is TGTGCCGCTGGGAGCGAGACCCAGTACTTC. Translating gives CAAGSETQYF.

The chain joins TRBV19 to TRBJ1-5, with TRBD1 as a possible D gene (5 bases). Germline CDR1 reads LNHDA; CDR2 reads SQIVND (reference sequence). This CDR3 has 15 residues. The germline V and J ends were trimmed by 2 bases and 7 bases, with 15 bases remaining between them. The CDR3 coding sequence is TGTGCCAGTAGTATATTGGGGGGACCGGGGCAGCCCCAGCATTTT. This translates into CASSILGGPGQPQHF.

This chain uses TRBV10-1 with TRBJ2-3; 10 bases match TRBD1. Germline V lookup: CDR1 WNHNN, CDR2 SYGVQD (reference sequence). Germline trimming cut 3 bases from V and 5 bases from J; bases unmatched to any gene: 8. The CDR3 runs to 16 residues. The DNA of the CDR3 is TGCGCCAGCAGTGATCCCGGGACAGGGGATGAAGATACGCAGTATTTT. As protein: CASSDPGTGDEDTQYF.

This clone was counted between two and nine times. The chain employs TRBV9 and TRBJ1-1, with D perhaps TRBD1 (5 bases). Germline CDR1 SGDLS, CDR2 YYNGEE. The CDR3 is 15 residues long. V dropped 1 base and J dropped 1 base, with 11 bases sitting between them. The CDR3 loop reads CASSVYGGKNTEAFF. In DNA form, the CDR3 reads TGTGCCAGCAGCGTATACGGGGGAAAGAACACTGAAGCTTTCTTT.

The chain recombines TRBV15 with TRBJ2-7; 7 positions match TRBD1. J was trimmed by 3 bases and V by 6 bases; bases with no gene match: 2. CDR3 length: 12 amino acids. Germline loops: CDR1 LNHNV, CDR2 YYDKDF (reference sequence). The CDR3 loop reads CATRGTDYEQYF. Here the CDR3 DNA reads TGTGCCACCAGGGGGACAGACTACGAGCAGTACTTC.

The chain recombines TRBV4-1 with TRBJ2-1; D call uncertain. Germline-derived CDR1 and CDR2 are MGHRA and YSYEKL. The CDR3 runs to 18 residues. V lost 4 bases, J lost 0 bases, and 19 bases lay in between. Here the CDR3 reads CASSRKPPQPTSYNEQFF. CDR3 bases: TGCGCCAGCAGCCGAAAGCCCCCGCAACCGACCTCCTACAATGAGCAGTTCTTC.

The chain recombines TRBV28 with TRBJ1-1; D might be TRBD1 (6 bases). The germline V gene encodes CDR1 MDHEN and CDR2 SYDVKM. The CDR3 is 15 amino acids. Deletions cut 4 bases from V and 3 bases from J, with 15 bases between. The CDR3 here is CASSWAGGAYTEAFF. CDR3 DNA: TGTGCCAGCAGTTGGGCGGGGGGCGCGTACACTGAAGCTTTCTTT.

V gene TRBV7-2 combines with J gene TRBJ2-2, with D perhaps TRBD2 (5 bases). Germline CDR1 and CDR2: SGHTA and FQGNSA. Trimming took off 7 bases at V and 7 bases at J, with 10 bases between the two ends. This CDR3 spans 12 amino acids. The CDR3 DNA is TGTGCCAGCAAGCTCGCGGGCGGGGAGCTGTTTTTT. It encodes CASKLAGGELFF.

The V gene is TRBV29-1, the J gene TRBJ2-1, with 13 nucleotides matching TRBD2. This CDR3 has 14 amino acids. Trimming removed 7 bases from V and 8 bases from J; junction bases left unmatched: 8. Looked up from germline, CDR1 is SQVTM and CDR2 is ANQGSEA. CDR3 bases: TGCAGCGCGCGGGGGACTAGCGGGACCGATGAGCAGTTCTTC. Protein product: CSARGTSGTDEQFF.

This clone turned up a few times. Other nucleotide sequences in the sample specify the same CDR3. CDR3 amino acids: CASSLYNEQFF. As DNA, the CDR3 is TGTGCCAGCAGCCTTTACAATGAGCAGTTCTTC. V gene TRBV5-4 combines with J gene TRBJ2-1, with D unresolved. V was trimmed by 4 bases and J by 4 bases, leaving 3 bases between them. The CDR3 extends over 11 amino acids. Germline CDR1 is SGHNT and CDR2 is YYREEE (reference sequence).

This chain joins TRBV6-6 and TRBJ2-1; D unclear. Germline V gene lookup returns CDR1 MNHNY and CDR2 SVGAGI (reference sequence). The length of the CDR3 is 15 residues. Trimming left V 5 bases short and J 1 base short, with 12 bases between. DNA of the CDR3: TGTGCCAGCAGTGCAGAAACAAAGTCCTACAATGAGCAGTTCTTC. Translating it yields CASSAETKSYNEQFF.

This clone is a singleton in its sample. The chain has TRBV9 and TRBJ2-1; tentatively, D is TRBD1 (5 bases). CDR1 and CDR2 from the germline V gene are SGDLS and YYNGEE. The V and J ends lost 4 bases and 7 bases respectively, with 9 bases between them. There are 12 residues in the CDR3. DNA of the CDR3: TGTGCCAGCAGCCATTCAGGGAATGAGCAGTTCTTC. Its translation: CASSHSGNEQFF.

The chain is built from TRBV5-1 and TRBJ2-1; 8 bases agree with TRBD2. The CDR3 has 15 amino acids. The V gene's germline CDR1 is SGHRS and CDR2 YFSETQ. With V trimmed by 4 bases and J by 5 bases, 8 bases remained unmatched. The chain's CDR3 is CASSLRTSGNNEQFF. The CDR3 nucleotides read TGCGCCAGCAGCCTGCGAACTAGCGGTAACAATGAGCAGTTCTTC.